The clone carrying this T cell receptor (beta chain) came up a few times. Its antigen is unknown. Researchers ran the PCR with 60 Vbeta and 13 Jbeta primers. Some clones are missing from TCRdb's copy, which holds only in-frame ones; the method was immunoSEQ multiplex PCR. There are around 97,000 clones in the sample; around 9.6% occur only once, and just over 5% lies in the top ten. These data come from a study of cytomegalovirus exposure and HLA in healthy donors. Study observations and caveats: As immune exposure information, only CMV serostatus was available. The authors confirmed in vitro that a few CMV-associated chains were specific for CMV antigens.

Trimming cost V 10 bases and J 2 bases, with 14 bases left between them. This CDR3 contains 13 residues. The germline gives CDR1 MGHDK, CDR2 SYGVNS. The receptor was isolated from a man in his fifties or sixties in good health and CMV-seropositive. Sequenced sample: PBMCs. The V and J genes are TRBV25-1 and TRBJ2-5, with a weak D call TRBD2 (5 bases). The CDR3 reads CATGNGFQETQYF. DNA of the CDR3: TGTGCCACCGGGAACGGGTTTCAAGAGACCCAGTACTTC.